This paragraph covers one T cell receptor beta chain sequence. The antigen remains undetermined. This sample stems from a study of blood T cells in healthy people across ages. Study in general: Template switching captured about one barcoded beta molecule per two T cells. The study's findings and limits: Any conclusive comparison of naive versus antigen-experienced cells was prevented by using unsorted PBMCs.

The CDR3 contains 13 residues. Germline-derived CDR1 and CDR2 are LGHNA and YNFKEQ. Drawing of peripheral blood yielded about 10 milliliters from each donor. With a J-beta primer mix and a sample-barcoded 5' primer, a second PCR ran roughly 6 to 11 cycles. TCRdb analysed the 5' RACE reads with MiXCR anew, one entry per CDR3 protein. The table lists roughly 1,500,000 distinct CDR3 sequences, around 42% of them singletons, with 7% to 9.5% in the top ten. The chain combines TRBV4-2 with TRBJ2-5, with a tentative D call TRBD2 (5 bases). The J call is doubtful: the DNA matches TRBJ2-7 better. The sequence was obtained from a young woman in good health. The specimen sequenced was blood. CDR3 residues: CASSRERANEQYF. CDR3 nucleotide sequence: TGTGCCAGCAGCCGGGAGAGGGCAAACGAGCAGTACTTC.